One sample yielded the 17 T cell receptor beta chains listed below, sequenced in a study of blood T cell repertoires in COVID-19. TCRdb's table, derived via immunoSEQ multiplex PCR, lists solely in-frame clones and lacks some. This table holds about 210,000 clones, around 92% found once. The sequenced material came from peripheral blood. The source of these receptors is a man aged 25 to 40 with acute or convalescent COVID-19.

This sequence joins TRBV28 and TRBJ2-5; D remains unclear. Trimming left V 5 bases short and J 13 bases short, with 14 bases between. This CDR3 contains 11 residues. Germline CDR1 is MDHEN and CDR2 is SYDVKM. The CDR3 here is CASSLNEIPYF. Here the CDR3 DNA reads TGTGCCAGCAGTCTAAACGAAATTCCGTACTTC.

The V gene is TRBV5-1, the J gene TRBJ2-1, with unresolved D. CDR1 and CDR2 from the germline V gene are SGHRS and YFSETQ. V was shortened by 0 bases and J by 0 bases, with 7 bases between the two germline ends. This CDR3 comprises 15 residues. Written as DNA, the CDR3 is TGCGCCAGCAGCTTGGCCCTGAGCTCCTACAATGAGCAGTTCTTC. It codes for CASSLALSSYNEQFF.

This rearrangement joins TRBV28 to TRBJ1-4, with no clear D. Trimming left V 3 bases short and J 5 bases short, with 10 bases between. Germline loops: CDR1 MDHEN, CDR2 SYDVKM. The CDR3 runs 14 residues. For the CDR3, the DNA is TGTGCCAGCAGTTTCACCCAGTCCAATGAAAAACTGTTTTTT. This translates into CASSFTQSNEKLFF. Complete variable domain (other parts from reference TRBV28 and TRBJ1-4): DVKVTQSSRYLVKRTGEKVFLECVQDMDHENMFWYRQDPGLGLRLIYFSYDVKMKEKGDIPEGYSVSREKKERFSLILESASTNQTSMYLCASSFTQSNEKLFFGSGTQLSVL.

V is TRBV6-5 and J is TRBJ2-1, with 11 bases matching TRBD2. Germline values: CDR1 MNHEY, CDR2 SVGAGI. The CDR3 loop spans 13 amino acids. The V gene end was trimmed by 10 bases and the J gene end by 9 bases; junction bases not matched to a gene: 8. CDR3 DNA sequence: TGTGCCAACAGACTAGCGGGGAGTACTGAGCAGTTCTTC. It codes for CANRLAGSTEQFF.

The V gene is TRBV30, the J gene TRBJ2-2; 7 bases are shared with TRBD1. CDR1 GTSNPN and CDR2 SVGIG come from the germline V gene (reference sequence). Trimming at V came to 5 bases and at J to 6 bases, leaving 3 bases not matched to a gene. The CDR3 has 12 amino acids. The CDR3 DNA reads as TGTGCCTGGCGACAGGGTCCCGGGGAGCTGTTTTTT. It codes for CAWRQGPGELFF.

Written as DNA, the CDR3 is TGTGCCAGCAGTGTATCGAGGGGACTTTATAGCAATCAGCCCCAGCATTTT. It yields the protein CASSVSRGLYSNQPQHF. The chain uses TRBV6-1 and TRBJ1-5; a weak D match, TRBD1 (5 bases). The V end was cut by 4 bases, the J end by 0 bases, with 16 bases between. The CDR3 runs to 17 residues. From germline, CDR1 is MNHNS and CDR2 SASEGT.

CDR3 region: CATSDPRRTRKEETQYF. In DNA form, the CDR3 reads TGTGCCACCAGTGACCCTCGCAGGACTAGGAAGGAGGAGACCCAGTACTTC. This chain uses TRBV24-1 with TRBJ2-5; 7 bases line up with TRBD2. The germline CDR1 and CDR2 sequences are KGHDR and SFDVKD. The CDR3 loop spans 17 amino acids. V was clipped by 4 bases and J by 5 bases; unmatched bases: 15.

V is TRBV6-5 and J is TRBJ2-2, with 11 bases lining up with TRBD2. CDR3 size: 15 residues. Germline lookup yields CDR1 MNHEY and CDR2 SVGAGI. J gave up 3 bases and V 8 bases, and 5 bases lay outside the gene matches. The CDR3 sequence: CASLAGGRDTGELFF. CDR3 bases: TGTGCCAGCCTAGCGGGAGGTCGGGACACCGGGGAGCTGTTTTTT.

This clone has only one observation. J is TRBJ1-4 and V is TRBV28; 8 bases are shared with TRBD1. J was trimmed by 6 bases and V by 1 base; bases with no gene match: 10. Germline CDR1 and CDR2: MDHEN and SYDVKM. The CDR3 length is 17 residues. CDR3 protein: CASSLFPRRQGYEKLFF. The CDR3 DNA follows: TGTGCCAGCAGTTTATTCCCCCGGAGACAGGGGTATGAAAAACTGTTTTTT.

This clone has a single count. Other DNA sequences within the sample encode an identical CDR3. V usage is TRBV6-1 and J usage is TRBJ1-5; D ambiguous. V was cut by 3 bases and J by 11 bases, with 5 bases left in between. CDR1 and CDR2 (germline): MNHNS, SASEGT. CDR3 length: 10 amino acids. CDR3 sequence: CASSERTQHF. CDR3 bases: TGTGCCAGCAGTGAGAGGACCCAGCATTTT.

The J gene is TRBJ1-4, the V gene TRBV7-9; no definite D call. Per the germline V gene, CDR1 is SEHNR and CDR2 is FQNEAQ (reference sequence). Trimming cost V 4 bases and J 6 bases, with 6 bases left between them. The CDR3 has 12 residues. The CDR3: CASSSADEKLFF. The CDR3 DNA sequence: TGTGCCAGCAGCTCAGCCGATGAAAAACTGTTTTTT.

The genes are TRBV3-1 (or the pseudogene TRBV3-2) and TRBJ2-3, with D possibly being TRBD2 (7 bases). The CDR3 loop spans 15 amino acids. Germline loops: CDR1 LGHDT, CDR2 YNNKEL (reference sequence). Trimming cost V 0 bases and J 6 bases, with 13 bases left between them. The chain's CDR3 is CASSQEGGTFDTQYF. The CDR3 nucleotides read TGTGCCAGCAGCCAAGAGGGGGGGACATTCGATACGCAGTATTTT.

The genes are TRBV4-2 and TRBJ2-3; TRBD2 aligns across 9 bases. CDR3 length: 16 amino acids. Germline V CDR1 and CDR2: LGHNA, YNFKEQ. J gave up 4 bases and V 1 base, and 6 bases lay outside the gene matches. This CDR3 is CASSQAAREGPDTQYF. The CDR3 DNA reads as TGTGCCAGCAGCCAAGCGGCGCGGGAGGGCCCAGATACGCAGTATTTT.

CDR3 in amino acids: CATLPRRNTGGTNEQFF. The CDR3 DNA reads TGTGCCACTTTACCCAGACGTAATACGGGGGGAACCAATGAGCAGTTCTTC. The chain carries TRBV19 and TRBJ2-1; 7 bases match TRBD2. The germline V gene has CDR1 LNHDA and CDR2 SQIVND (reference sequence). V was pared by 10 bases and J by 6 bases, with 21 bases of the junction left unmatched. CDR3 size: 17 residues.

This rearrangement joins TRBV7-6 to TRBJ2-2; no firm D call. V was clipped by 2 bases and J by 5 bases, with 6 bases between them. Germline CDR1 SGHVS, CDR2 FNYEAQ. CDR3 length: 13 amino acids. The CDR3 region is CASSLSGTGELFF. CDR3 sequence (DNA): TGTGCCAGCAGCTTATCGGGTACCGGGGAGCTGTTTTTT. The full variable domain, rest sourced from reference TRBV7-6 and TRBJ2-2, is GAGVSQSPRYKVTKRGQDVALRCDPISGHVSLYWYRQALGQGPEFLTYFNYEAQQDKSGLPNDRFSAERPEGSISTLTIQRTEQRDSAMYRCASSLSGTGELFFGEGSRLTVL.

The chain employs TRBV10-3 and TRBJ2-3, with D unresolved. The CDR3 extends over 15 amino acids. V lost 0 bases to trimming and J lost 1 base, with 8 bases between them. Germline CDR1 ENHRY, CDR2 SYGVKD. The DNA of the CDR3 is TGTGCCATCAGTGAGTCTGGGCTCGGCACAGATACGCAGTATTTT. Its translation: CAISESGLGTDTQYF.

This chain links TRBV7-9 with TRBJ2-3, with TRBD2 identical over 13 bases. CDR3 length: 16 residues. Germline CDR1 is SEHNR and CDR2 is FQNEAQ (reference sequence). V shed 5 bases and J 8 bases; nucleotides not matched to a gene: 10. The CDR3 loop reads CASSPYQGLAGFTQYF. In DNA form, the CDR3 reads TGTGCCAGCAGCCCGTACCAGGGACTAGCGGGATTTACGCAGTATTTT.